Listed here are 15 T cell receptor beta chains from one sample, sequenced in a study of cytotoxic CD8 clonotypes in ibrutinib-treated CLL. Sequencing used immunoSEQ multiplex PCR; TCRdb keeps in-frame clones, though not all of them. Of hundreds of thousands of clones listed, roughly 70% are singletons. The specimen comprised PBMCs, sampled after 24 months of ibrutinib treatment. The origin of the receptors is a human donor with chronic lymphocytic leukemia.

In its sample, this clone was seen once. The chain is built from TRBV20-1 and TRBJ2-7; 7 bases agree with TRBD2. CDR1 is DFQATT, CDR2 SNEGSKA, per germline (reference sequence). The V and J ends lost 5 bases and 6 bases, in that order; junction bases with no gene match: 4. The CDR3 spans 11 residues. DNA for the CDR3: TGCAGTGCTCCCAGGGAGGGCGAGCAGTACTTC. Translated: CSAPREGEQYF.

The chain recombines TRBV30 with TRBJ1-4; D remains unclear. Germline-derived CDR1 and CDR2 are GTSNPN and SVGIG (reference sequence). Trimming pared 6 bases from V and 2 bases from J, leaving 16 bases between. The length of the CDR3 is 15 residues. The CDR3 is CACEGQPTTNEKLFF. The CDR3 DNA reads as TGTGCCTGCGAGGGCCAGCCCACGACTAATGAAAAACTGTTTTTT.

The chain links TRBV6-5 to TRBJ1-3; 8 bases are shared with TRBD1. V dropped 6 bases and J dropped 3; count of bases not matched to a gene: 7. In germline, CDR1 is MNHEY, CDR2 SVGAGI. The CDR3 totals 15 residues. The CDR3 nucleotides are TGTGCCAGCAGAACCCCCGGGACAGGTGGAAACACCATATATTTT. Its translation: CASRTPGTGGNTIYF.

The chain carries TRBV28 and TRBJ2-3, with D possibly matching TRBD2 (6 bases). Trimming stripped 6 bases from V and 0 bases from J, with 19 bases between. Germline lookup yields CDR1 MDHEN and CDR2 SYDVKM. CDR3 length: 17 residues. DNA of the CDR3: TGTGCCAGCAGAGTAGGGTCAGCGGGTGCTAGCACAGATACGCAGTATTTT. It encodes CASRVGSAGASTDTQYF.

V gene TRBV25-1 combines with J gene TRBJ2-2, with a tentative D call TRBD1 (5 bases). Trimming stripped 10 bases from V and 4 bases from J, with 22 bases between. CDR3 length equals 16 residues. CDR1 is MGHDK, CDR2 SYGVNS, per germline. This CDR3 is CAIPKDTAAVTGELFF. The CDR3 nucleotides are TGTGCCATCCCTAAGGACACGGCGGCGGTCACCGGGGAGCTGTTTTTT. Full variable domain (remainder filled in from reference TRBV25-1 and TRBJ2-2): EADIYQTPRYLVIGTGKKITLECSQTMGHDKMYWYQQDPGMELHLIHYSYGVNSTEKGDLSSESTVSRIRTEHFPLTLESARPSHTSQYLCAIPKDTAAVTGELFFGEGSRLTVL.

The sample holds a few counts of this clone. The rearrangement uses TRBV27 and TRBJ2-2; TRBD1 aligns across 10 bases. The CDR3 is made up of 17 amino acids. Germline trimming cut 3 bases from V and 2 bases from J; bases unmatched to any gene: 6. Germline-derived CDR1 and CDR2 are MNHEY and SMNVEV (reference sequence). This CDR3 is CASSFLGTGANTGELFF. In DNA, the CDR3 is TGTGCCAGCAGTTTCCTCGGGACAGGGGCTAACACCGGGGAGCTGTTTTTT.

This rearrangement joins TRBV28 to TRBJ1-2; no definite D call. This CDR3 region has 13 residues. Trimming left V 2 bases short and J 5 bases short, with 9 bases between. The germline gives CDR1 MDHEN, CDR2 SYDVKM. CDR3: CASSLLSQYGYTF. CDR3 DNA sequence: TGTGCCAGCAGTTTACTGAGTCAGTATGGCTACACCTTC.

A single count supports this clone. V and J are TRBV19 and TRBJ2-1; possible D gene TRBD2, 5 bases. CDR1 LNHDA and CDR2 SQIVND come from the germline V gene (reference sequence). The CDR3 loop spans 14 amino acids. V shed 4 bases and J shed 2 bases, with 9 bases lying between them. The CDR3 here is CASSSSGTYNEQFF. CDR3 sequence (DNA): TGTGCCAGTAGTAGCAGCGGAACCTACAATGAGCAGTTCTTC. Complete variable domain (other parts from reference TRBV19 and TRBJ2-1): DGGITQSPKYLFRKEGQNVTLSCEQNLNHDAMYWYRQDPGQGLRLIYYSQIVNDFQKGDIAEGYSVSREKKESFPLTVTSAQKNPTAFYLCASSSSGTYNEQFFGPGTRLTVL.

The gene calls are TRBV20-1 and TRBJ2-5; D is ambiguous. CDR1 is DFQATT, CDR2 SNEGSKA, per germline (reference sequence). The CDR3 is 11 residues long. In DNA form, the CDR3 reads TGCAGCGCGACCGTGGGAGAGACCCAGTACTTC. It encodes CSATVGETQYF.

J is TRBJ2-7 and V is TRBV28, with 7 bases that match TRBD1. The ends lost 7 bases at V and 6 bases at J; junction bases unmatched: 18. Germline CDR1 is MDHEN and CDR2 is SYDVKM. The CDR3 length is 16 residues. The CDR3 DNA is TGTGCCAGCACCTCGTTTACAGGGGACCTAGAAGGCGAGCAGTACTTC. It translates to CASTSFTGDLEGEQYF.

The gene calls are TRBV15 and TRBJ2-3; 7 bases fit TRBD2. The CDR3 loop spans 14 amino acids. V shed 4 bases and J 2 bases; nucleotides not matched to a gene: 3. The germline CDR1 and CDR2 sequences are LNHNV and YYDKDF (reference sequence). CDR3 region: CATSKLANTDTQYF. The CDR3 region has the DNA TGTGCCACCAGCAAACTAGCGAACACAGATACGCAGTATTTT.

The gene calls are TRBV28 and TRBJ1-1; 7 positions match TRBD1. The CDR3 extends over 14 amino acids. From germline, CDR1 is MDHEN and CDR2 SYDVKM. Unmatched junction bases numbered 6, after V lost 2 bases and J lost 6 bases. The CDR3 reads CASSLTGTAPEAFF. The DNA of the CDR3 is TGTGCCAGCAGTTTAACCGGGACAGCGCCTGAAGCTTTCTTT.

The rearrangement uses TRBV9 and TRBJ1-2; weak D call: TRBD1 (5 bases). The CDR3 is 16 residues long. Per germline, CDR1 SGDLS and CDR2 YYNGEE. V lost 3 bases and J lost 0, with 15 bases in between. The CDR3 loop reads CASSALGGVSNYGYTF. DNA of the CDR3: TGTGCCAGCAGCGCCCTGGGGGGTGTTTCTAACTATGGCTACACCTTC.

This chain joins TRBV29-1 and TRBJ2-7, with 9 bases lining up with TRBD2. CDR1 and CDR2 (germline): SQVTM, ANQGSEA. The CDR3 contains 15 residues. The trim removed 4 bases at V and 9 bases at J, leaving 16 bases unmatched. CDR3: CSVVPGASGIFGQYF. The CDR3, as DNA: TGCAGCGTTGTGCCGGGAGCTAGCGGGATTTTTGGGCAGTACTTC.

The chain links TRBV7-9 to TRBJ1-1; 8 bases map to TRBD1. The V segment lost 5 bases and the J segment 0 bases; nucleotides outside the gene matches: 8. Germline loops: CDR1 SEHNR, CDR2 FQNEAQ (reference sequence). This CDR3 is built from 16 residues. CDR3 coding DNA: TGTGCCAGCAGCCAAGAACGGACAGGGCTGAACACTGAAGCTTTCTTT. It codes for CASSQERTGLNTEAFF.